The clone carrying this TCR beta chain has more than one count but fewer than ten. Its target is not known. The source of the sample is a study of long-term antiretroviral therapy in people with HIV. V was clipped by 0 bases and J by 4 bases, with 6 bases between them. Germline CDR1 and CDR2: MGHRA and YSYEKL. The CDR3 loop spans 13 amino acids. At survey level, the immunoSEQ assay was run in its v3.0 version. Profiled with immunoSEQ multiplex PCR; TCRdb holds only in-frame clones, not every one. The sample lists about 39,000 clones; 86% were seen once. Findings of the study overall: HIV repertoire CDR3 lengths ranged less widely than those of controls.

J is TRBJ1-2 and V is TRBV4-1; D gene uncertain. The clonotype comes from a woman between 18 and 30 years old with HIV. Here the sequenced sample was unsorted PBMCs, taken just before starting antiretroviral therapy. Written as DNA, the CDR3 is TGCGCCAGCAGCCAAGACAGTACCTATGGCTACACCTTC. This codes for CASSQDSTYGYTF.